A selection of T cell receptor beta chains follows, all from one sample in a study of graft-versus-host responses after intestinal transplantation. Sequencing was performed with immunoSEQ multiplex PCR; in TCRdb, only in-frame clones are kept and a portion is missing. The top ten hold around 0.86% of the sample, which has around 100,000 clones, less than 90% seen once. No antigen has been assigned to these receptors. The source material was unstimulated CD4+ T cells sorted from spleen or lymph node cells, sampled before transplant. The receptors originated from a human donor who was the organ donor for an intestinal transplant. Both conserved end residues are part of each CDR3. The listing skips clone size in some rows; elsewhere it reads once, few, many or a size class.

j_call,clone_size,v_call,cdr3_aa
TRBJ2-2,NA,TRBV28,CASSITSGALYDTGELFF
TRBJ1-3,NA,TRBV9,CASSVEGAGNTIYF
TRBJ2-3,NA,TRBV7-2,CASSSPPGVTDTQYF
TRBJ2-7,NA,TRBV30,CAWSRQGPYYEQYF
TRBJ2-2,NA,TRBV5-1,CASSLGLGAVNTGELFF
TRBJ2-2,NA,TRBV6-7,CASSYFGSRDTGELFF
TRBJ1-3,NA,TRBV29-1,CSVARHSGGNTIYF
TRBJ2-2,NA,TRBV4-2,CASSLRLAGGTGELFF
TRBJ1-1,NA,TRBV7-9,CASSLGVFSNTEAFF
TRBJ2-5,NA,TRBV4-2,CASSPAGETETQYF
TRBJ2-2,NA,TRBV30,CAWSAGLAGYSGELFF
TRBJ2-1,NA,TRBV6-6,CASSSGRNEQFF
TRBJ2-5,NA,TRBV5-1,CASSPGTEETQYF
TRBJ1-3,NA,TRBV28,CASSLRRGSGNTIYF
TRBJ1-6,once,TRBV6-6,CASSYNRLNSPLHF
TRBJ2-7,NA,TRBV6-1,CASSEALAGRSYEQYF
TRBJ2-2,NA,TRBV11-2,CASSIGTGWTGELFF
TRBJ1-1,NA,TRBV30,CAWRWQQGEAFF
TRBJ2-1,once,TRBV9,CASSLRQGDEQFF
TRBJ2-5,NA,TRBV4-2,CASSHINPGLAGVHQETQYF
TRBJ1-4,NA,TRBV18,CASSPPWGSNEKLFF
TRBJ1-5,NA,TRBV19,CASSGDGRSNQPQHF
TRBJ1-5,few,TRBV4-2,CASSRAGESNQPQHF
TRBJ2-3,NA,TRBV4-2,CASSQGTGLAGTDTQYF